Each of the 20 T cell receptor beta chains below was sequenced from the same sample in a study of shared clonotypes between healthy human individuals. Measured with immunoSEQ multiplex PCR; TCRdb has only the in-frame clones, and not every one. The sample has hundreds of thousands of clones, 90% to 97% seen once. Material for sequencing was naive CD4+ T cells sorted from blood. Regarding subset: CD45RA+ positively selected. The source is a woman in her 30s in good health.

This chain links TRBV2 with TRBJ1-5, with no clear D. This CDR3 contains 12 residues. The V gene's germline CDR1 is SNHLY and CDR2 FYNNEI. V lost 8 bases, J lost 10 bases, and 15 bases lay in between. The CDR3 loop is CASREAEEPQHF. CDR3 DNA sequence: TGTGCCAGCCGCGAGGCGGAAGAACCCCAGCATTTT.

V is TRBV28 and J is TRBJ2-7, with 10 bases lining up with TRBD2. CDR3 length: 15 amino acids. Germline V gene sequence: CDR1 MDHEN, CDR2 SYDVKM. The junction had 7 bases not matched to a gene; V was cut back by 5 bases and J by 3 bases. The CDR3 sequence is CASSRPGTSDYEQYF. CDR3 bases: TGTGCCAGCAGTCGCCCCGGGACTAGCGACTACGAGCAGTACTTC.

This clone was seen just once. The chain is built from TRBV28 and TRBJ1-2, with D maybe TRBD1 (5 bases). Germline V gene sequence: CDR1 MDHEN, CDR2 SYDVKM. The CDR3 loop spans 16 amino acids. The V and J ends lost 1 base and 8 bases respectively, with 20 bases between them. For the CDR3, the DNA is TGTGCCAGCAGTTTATTGGTCCCCCCGGGGCTGTACGGCTACACCTTC. Its protein product is CASSLLVPPGLYGYTF.

The chain has TRBV7-9 and TRBJ2-1; 8 bases align to TRBD1. Germline assignment: CDR1 SEHNR and CDR2 FQNEAQ (reference sequence). The CDR3 extends over 19 amino acids. Germline trimming cut 2 bases from V and 3 bases from J; bases unmatched to any gene: 15. The CDR3 DNA reads TGTGCCAGCAGCTTATTACCCATCAGGGGGCCCCTACTCTACAATGAGCAGTTCTTC. It is translated as CASSLLPIRGPLLYNEQFF.

On this clone: The same CDR3 can be traced to other DNA sequences in this sample. The chain employs TRBV5-1 and TRBJ2-3, with TRBD1 identical over 11 bases. Germline lookup yields CDR1 SGHRS and CDR2 YFSETQ. V lost 0 bases to trimming and J lost 1 base; unmatched junction nucleotides: 1. The CDR3 covers 16 residues. As DNA, the CDR3 is TGCGCCAGCAGCTTGGGGACAGGGGGCGGCACAGATACGCAGTATTTT. Translation gives CASSLGTGGGTDTQYF.

V gene TRBV5-5 combines with J gene TRBJ2-1; a possible D gene is TRBD1 (5 bases). This CDR3 contains 15 residues. Germline V gene lookup returns CDR1 SGHKS and CDR2 YYEKEE (reference sequence). The V end lost 0 bases, the J end lost 0 bases, and 7 bases lay between the germline ends. The CDR3 nucleotides are TGTGCCAGCAGCTTGGGACAGAGCTCCTACAATGAGCAGTTCTTC. The encoded protein is CASSLGQSSYNEQFF.

This sequence joins TRBV15 and TRBJ2-1; D unclear. The V gene's germline CDR1 is LNHNV and CDR2 YYDKDF (reference sequence). This CDR3 is built from 19 residues. V lost 0 bases to trimming and J lost 0 bases, with 18 bases between them. DNA for the CDR3: TGTGCCACCAGCAGAGATCTAGTCTGGCTGGAGAGCTCCTACAATGAGCAGTTCTTC. It translates to CATSRDLVWLESSYNEQFF.

This sequence joins TRBV28 and TRBJ1-6; a possible D gene is TRBD1 (6 bases). V was trimmed by 5 bases and J by 9 bases, leaving 20 bases between them. The CDR3 length is 16 residues. Germline values: CDR1 MDHEN, CDR2 SYDVKM. Written as DNA, the CDR3 is TGTGCCAGCAGTACTTGGGGGGGGGACATCGGTTCACCCCTCCACTTT. Its translation is CASSTWGGDIGSPLHF.

V is TRBV2 and J is TRBJ2-1, with D perhaps matching TRBD2 (5 bases). Germline-derived CDR1 and CDR2 are SNHLY and FYNNEI. Between the trimmed V and J ends, which lost 11 bases and 5 bases, there was a span of 19 bases. The CDR3 loop spans 14 amino acids. The CDR3 region is CAGRRGLADNEQFF. Written as DNA, the CDR3 is TGTGCCGGACGACGAGGGCTAGCAGACAATGAGCAGTTCTTC.

The chain recombines TRBV7-2 with TRBJ1-4; 8 nucleotides line up with TRBD1. Unmatched junction bases numbered 4, after V lost 5 bases and J lost 2 bases. The CDR3 covers 15 residues. Germline V gene lookup returns CDR1 SGHTA and CDR2 FQGNSA. The CDR3 here is CASSTSGGTNEKLFF. CDR3 bases: TGTGCCAGCAGCACCTCAGGGGGCACTAATGAAAAACTGTTTTTT.

The chain couples TRBV29-1 to TRBJ1-1; 7 bases fit TRBD1. The CDR3 covers 13 residues. Germline V gene sequence: CDR1 SQVTM, CDR2 ANQGSEA. After removal of 7 bases from V and 4 bases from J, the junction contained 9 bases not matched to a gene. This chain's CDR3 is CSASPGGGTEAFF. CDR3 sequence (DNA): TGCAGCGCATCGCCAGGGGGTGGCACTGAAGCTTTCTTT. Based on the CDR3 plus reference TRBV29-1 and TRBJ1-1, the full variable domain is SAVISQKPSRDICQRGTSLTIQCQVDSQVTMMFWYRQQPGQSLTLIATANQGSEATYESGFVIDKFPISRPNLTFSTLTVSNMSPEDSSIYLCSASPGGGTEAFFGQGTRLTVV.

J is TRBJ2-1 and V is TRBV11-2, with TRBD2 identical over 13 bases. The CDR3 loop spans 15 amino acids. V was clipped by 5 bases and J by 7 bases; unmatched bases: 5. Per the germline V gene, CDR1 is SGHAT and CDR2 is FQNNGV. The CDR3 DNA sequence: TGTGCCAGCAGCCGACGACTAGCGGGAGGAAATGAGCAGTTCTTC. Amino acid sequence: CASSRRLAGGNEQFF.

This chain uses TRBV7-7 with TRBJ2-1, with TRBD2 matching 10 bases. The germline gives CDR1 SSHAT, CDR2 FNYEAQ (reference sequence). This CDR3 has 16 amino acids. V was pared by 3 bases and J by 7 bases, with 9 bases of the junction left unmatched. The CDR3, as DNA: TGTGCCAGCAGCTTTACCTCTAGCGGGAGTTTGAATGAGCAGTTCTTC. It yields the protein CASSFTSSGSLNEQFF.

V is TRBV7-3 and J is TRBJ2-3; D is unresolved. The CDR3 is 13 amino acids. V was trimmed by 2 bases and J by 4 bases, leaving 7 bases between them. Germline CDR1 SGHTA, CDR2 FQGTGA. The CDR3 here is CASSLVQSDTQYF. The DNA for the CDR3 is TGTGCCAGCAGCTTAGTTCAGTCAGATACGCAGTATTTT.

The CDR3 reads CASSSWTSSVETQYF. In DNA form, the CDR3 reads TGTGCCAGCAGCTCTTGGACTAGCAGCGTCGAGACCCAGTACTTC. V usage is TRBV6-5 and J usage is TRBJ2-5; 8 bases map to TRBD2. This CDR3 is built from 15 residues. Germline V gives CDR1 MNHEY, CDR2 SVGAGI. The V gene end was trimmed by 6 bases and the J gene end by 5 bases; junction bases not matched to a gene: 11.

The rearrangement joins TRBV28 to TRBJ2-7; D not resolved. V was clipped by 5 bases and J by 2 bases, with 13 bases between them. The CDR3 has 14 residues. The germline CDR1 and CDR2 sequences are MDHEN and SYDVKM. Written as DNA, the CDR3 is TGTGCCAGCAGTGGCCGGGCGAATGCCTACGAGCAGTACTTC. It specifies CASSGRANAYEQYF.

V usage is TRBV28 and J usage is TRBJ2-7, with D perhaps matching TRBD1 or TRBD2 (5 bases each). Germline CDR1 reads MDHEN; CDR2 reads SYDVKM. V was cut by 6 bases and J by 2 bases, with 11 bases left in between. CDR3 size: 13 residues. The CDR3 DNA is TGTGCCAGCAGGCCCCCGGGGCCCTACGAGCAGTACTTC. Translation: CASRPPGPYEQYF.

The CDR3 spells CASSPPGADEQFF. The DNA of the CDR3 is TGTGCCAGCTCACCACCCGGAGCGGACGAGCAGTTCTTC. The chain recombines TRBV18 with TRBJ2-1, with D perhaps TRBD2 (5 bases). The CDR3 consists of 13 residues. V lost 0 bases and J 10 bases, leaving 10 bases between the germline ends. CDR1 KGHSH and CDR2 LQKENI come from the germline V gene.

This sequence joins TRBV4-1 and TRBJ2-1; TRBD2 matches at 14 bases. There are 17 residues in the CDR3. V lost 1 base to trimming and J lost 9 bases; unmatched junction nucleotides: 8. The germline V gene encodes CDR1 MGHRA and CDR2 YSYEKL. CDR3 in amino acids: CASSQGTTSGRASEQFF. The CDR3 nucleotides are TGCGCCAGCAGCCAAGGAACGACTAGCGGGAGGGCCAGTGAGCAGTTCTTC.

This chain uses TRBV23-1 with TRBJ2-7; possibly TRBD2 for D (6 bases). TRBV23-1 is treated as an ORF (open reading frame) with a function not yet certain. The CDR3 totals 16 residues. V was pared by 2 bases and J by 2 bases, with 16 bases between. In DNA, the CDR3 is TGCGCCAGCAGTCAACCGGGACTTTTAGTGGCCTACGAGCAGTACTTC. This gives the protein CASSQPGLLVAYEQYF.